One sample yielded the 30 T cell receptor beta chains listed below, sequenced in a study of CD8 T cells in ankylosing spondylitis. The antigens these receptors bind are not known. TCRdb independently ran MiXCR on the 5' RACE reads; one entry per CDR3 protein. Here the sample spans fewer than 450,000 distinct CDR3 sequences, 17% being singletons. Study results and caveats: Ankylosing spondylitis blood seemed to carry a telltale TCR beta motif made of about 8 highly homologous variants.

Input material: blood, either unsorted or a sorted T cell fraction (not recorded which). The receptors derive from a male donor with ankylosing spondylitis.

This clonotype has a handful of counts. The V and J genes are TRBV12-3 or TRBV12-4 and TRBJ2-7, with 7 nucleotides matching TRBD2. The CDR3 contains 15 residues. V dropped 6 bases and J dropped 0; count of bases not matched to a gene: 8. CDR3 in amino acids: CASSEAGGSSYEQYF. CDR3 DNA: TGTGCCAGCAGCGAGGCCGGGGGGTCCTCCTACGAGCAGTACTTC.

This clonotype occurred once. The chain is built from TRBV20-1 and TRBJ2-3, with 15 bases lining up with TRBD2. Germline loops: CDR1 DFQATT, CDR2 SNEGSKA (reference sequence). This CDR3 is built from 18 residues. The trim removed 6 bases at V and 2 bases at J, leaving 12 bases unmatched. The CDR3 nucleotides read TGCAGTGCGAGACGAGGGACTAGCGGGAGGCCTCCCACAGATACGCAGTATTTT. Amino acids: CSARRGTSGRPPTDTQYF.

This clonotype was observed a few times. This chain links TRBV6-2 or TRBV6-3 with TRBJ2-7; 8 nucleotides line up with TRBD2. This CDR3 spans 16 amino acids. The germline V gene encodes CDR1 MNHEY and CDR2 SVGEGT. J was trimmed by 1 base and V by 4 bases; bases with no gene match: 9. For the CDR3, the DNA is TGTGCCAGCAGTTTCCTAGCGGGTCGTCCTTCCTACGAGCAGTACTTC. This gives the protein CASSFLAGRPSYEQYF.

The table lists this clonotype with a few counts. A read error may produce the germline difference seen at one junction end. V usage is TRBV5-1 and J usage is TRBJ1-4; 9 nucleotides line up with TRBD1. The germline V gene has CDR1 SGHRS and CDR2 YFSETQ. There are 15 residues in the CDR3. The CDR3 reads CASSLATGGNGKLFF. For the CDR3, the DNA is TGCGCCAGCAGCTTGGCCACAGGGGGCAATGGAAAACTGTTTTTT.

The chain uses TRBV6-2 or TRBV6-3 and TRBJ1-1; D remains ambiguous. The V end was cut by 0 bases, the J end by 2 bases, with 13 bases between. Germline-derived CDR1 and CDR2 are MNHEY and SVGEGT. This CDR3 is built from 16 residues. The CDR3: CASSYSTRARNTEAFF. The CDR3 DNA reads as TGTGCCAGCAGTTACTCGACGAGGGCGAGAAACACTGAAGCTTTCTTT.

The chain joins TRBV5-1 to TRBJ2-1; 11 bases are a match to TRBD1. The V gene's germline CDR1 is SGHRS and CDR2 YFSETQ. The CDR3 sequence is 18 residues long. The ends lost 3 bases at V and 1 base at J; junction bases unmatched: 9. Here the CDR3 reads CASSWRKGQGASYNEQFF. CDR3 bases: TGCGCCAGCAGCTGGAGAAAAGGACAGGGGGCGTCCTACAATGAGCAGTTCTTC.

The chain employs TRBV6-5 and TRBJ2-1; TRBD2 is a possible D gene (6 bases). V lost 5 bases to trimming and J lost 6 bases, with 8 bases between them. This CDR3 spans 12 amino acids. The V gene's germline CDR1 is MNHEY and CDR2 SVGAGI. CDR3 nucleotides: TGTGCCAGCAGTCGGGGGACCAATGAGCAGTTCTTC. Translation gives CASSRGTNEQFF.

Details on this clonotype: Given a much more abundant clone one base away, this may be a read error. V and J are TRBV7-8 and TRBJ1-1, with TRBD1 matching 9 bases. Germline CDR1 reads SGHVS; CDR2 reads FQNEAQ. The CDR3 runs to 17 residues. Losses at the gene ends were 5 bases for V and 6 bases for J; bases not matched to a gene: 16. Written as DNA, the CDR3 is TGTGCCAGCAGCACCACGGGACAGGGCCGACGGGTAGCTGAAGCTTTCTTT. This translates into CASSTTGQGRRVAEAFF.

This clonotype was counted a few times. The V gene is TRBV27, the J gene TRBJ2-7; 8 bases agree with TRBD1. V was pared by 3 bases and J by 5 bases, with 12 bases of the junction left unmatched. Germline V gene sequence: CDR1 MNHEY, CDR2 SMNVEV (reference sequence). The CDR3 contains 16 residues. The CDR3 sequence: CASSFIRQGARNEQYF. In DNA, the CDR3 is TGTGCCAGCAGTTTTATCAGGCAGGGGGCTAGGAACGAGCAGTACTTC.

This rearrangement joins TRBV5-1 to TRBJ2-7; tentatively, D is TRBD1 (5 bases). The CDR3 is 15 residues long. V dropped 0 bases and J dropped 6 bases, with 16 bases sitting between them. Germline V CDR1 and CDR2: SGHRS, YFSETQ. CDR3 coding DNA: TGCGCCAGCAGCTTGGGAAGGGGATCAATCGGCGAGCAGTACTTC. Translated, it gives CASSLGRGSIGEQYF. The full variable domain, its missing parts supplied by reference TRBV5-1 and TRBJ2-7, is KAGVTQTPRYLIKTRGQQVTLSCSPISGHRSVSWYQQTPGQGLQFLFEYFSETQRNKGNFPGRFSGRQFSNSRSEMNVSTLELGDSALYLCASSLGRGSIGEQYFGPGTRLTVT.

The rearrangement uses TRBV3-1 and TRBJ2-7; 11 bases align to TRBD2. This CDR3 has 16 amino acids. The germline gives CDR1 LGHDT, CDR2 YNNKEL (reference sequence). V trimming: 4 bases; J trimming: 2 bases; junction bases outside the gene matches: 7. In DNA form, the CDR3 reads TGTGCCAGCAGCCCTACCGGGACTAGCGGAACCTACGAGCAGTACTTC. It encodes CASSPTGTSGTYEQYF.

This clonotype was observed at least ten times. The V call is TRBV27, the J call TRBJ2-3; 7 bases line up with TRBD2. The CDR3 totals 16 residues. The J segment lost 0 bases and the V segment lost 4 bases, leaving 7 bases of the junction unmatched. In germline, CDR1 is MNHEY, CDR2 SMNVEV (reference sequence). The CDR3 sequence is CASSYYQRGSTDTQYF. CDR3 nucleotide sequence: TGTGCCAGCAGTTATTATCAGCGGGGTAGCACAGATACGCAGTATTTT.

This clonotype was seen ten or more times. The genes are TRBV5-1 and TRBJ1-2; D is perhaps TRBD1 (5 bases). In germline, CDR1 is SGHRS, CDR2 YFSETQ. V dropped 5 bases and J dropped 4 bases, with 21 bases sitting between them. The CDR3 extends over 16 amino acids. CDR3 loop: CASSPDGPSGGYGYTF. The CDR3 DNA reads TGCGCCAGCAGTCCTGACGGCCCCAGCGGGGGCTATGGCTACACCTTC.

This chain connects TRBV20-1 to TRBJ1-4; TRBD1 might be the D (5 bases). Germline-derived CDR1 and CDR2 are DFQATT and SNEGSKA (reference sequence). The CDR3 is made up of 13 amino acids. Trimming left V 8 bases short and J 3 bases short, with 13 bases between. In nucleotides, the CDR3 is TGCAGTCTTGAGGGGCGGGCTAATGAAAAACTGTTTTTT. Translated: CSLEGRANEKLFF.

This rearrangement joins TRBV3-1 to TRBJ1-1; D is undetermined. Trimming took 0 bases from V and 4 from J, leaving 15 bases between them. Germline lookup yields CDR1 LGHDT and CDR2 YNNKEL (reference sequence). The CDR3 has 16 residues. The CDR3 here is CASSQDLRARSTEAFF. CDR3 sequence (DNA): TGTGCCAGCAGCCAAGATCTGCGGGCTAGGAGCACTGAAGCTTTCTTT.

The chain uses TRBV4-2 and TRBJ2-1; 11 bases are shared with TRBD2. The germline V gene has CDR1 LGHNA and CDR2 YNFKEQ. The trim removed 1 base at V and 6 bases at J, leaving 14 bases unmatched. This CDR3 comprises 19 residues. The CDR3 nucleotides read TGTGCCAGCAGCCAAGGCCTAGGTAGCGGGGGGGCCGGGAGCAATGAGCAGTTCTTC. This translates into CASSQGLGSGGAGSNEQFF.

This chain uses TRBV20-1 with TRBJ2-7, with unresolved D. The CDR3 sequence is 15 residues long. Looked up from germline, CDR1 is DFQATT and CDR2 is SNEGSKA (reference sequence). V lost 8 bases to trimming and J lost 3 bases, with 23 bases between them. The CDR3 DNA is TGCAGTCCTCAAAACGCCGCACTATTCAGCTACGAGCAGTACTTC. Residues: CSPQNAALFSYEQYF.

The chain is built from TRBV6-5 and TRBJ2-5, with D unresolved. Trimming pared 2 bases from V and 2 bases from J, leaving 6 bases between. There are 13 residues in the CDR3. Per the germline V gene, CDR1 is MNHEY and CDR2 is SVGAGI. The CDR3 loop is CASSYRPQETQYF. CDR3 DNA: TGTGCCAGCAGTTACCGGCCACAAGAGACCCAGTACTTC.

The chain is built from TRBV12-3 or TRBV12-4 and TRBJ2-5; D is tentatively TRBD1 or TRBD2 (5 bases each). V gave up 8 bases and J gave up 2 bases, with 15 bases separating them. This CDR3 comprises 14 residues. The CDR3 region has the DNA TGTGCCAGCTCTCCTGGGGGAAGGCAAGAGACCCAGTACTTC. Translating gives CASSPGGRQETQYF.

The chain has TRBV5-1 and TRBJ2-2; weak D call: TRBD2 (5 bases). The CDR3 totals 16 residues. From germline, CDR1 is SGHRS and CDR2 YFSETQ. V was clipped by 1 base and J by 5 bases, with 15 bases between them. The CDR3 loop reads CASSLRLPPGTGELFF. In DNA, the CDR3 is TGCGCCAGCAGCTTGCGGCTTCCCCCGGGGACCGGGGAGCTGTTTTTT.

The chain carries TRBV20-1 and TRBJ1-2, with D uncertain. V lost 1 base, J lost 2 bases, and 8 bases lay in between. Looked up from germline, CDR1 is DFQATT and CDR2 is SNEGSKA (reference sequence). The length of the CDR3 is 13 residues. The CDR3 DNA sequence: TGCAGTGCTAGAGGGCAGAGGAACTATGGCTACACCTTC. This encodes CSARGQRNYGYTF.

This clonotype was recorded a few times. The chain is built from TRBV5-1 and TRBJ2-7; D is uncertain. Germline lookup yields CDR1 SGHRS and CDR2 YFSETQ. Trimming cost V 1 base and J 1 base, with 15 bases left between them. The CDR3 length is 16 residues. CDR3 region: CASSLSYSTKSYEQYF. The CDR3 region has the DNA TGCGCCAGCAGCTTGTCCTACAGCACCAAATCCTACGAGCAGTACTTC.

The CDR3 region has the DNA TGTGCCAGCAGACGTGGACAGAGCTCCTACGAGCAGTACTTC. This codes for CASRRGQSSYEQYF. The chain joins TRBV6-2 or TRBV6-3 to TRBJ2-7; maybe TRBD1 (6 bases). V dropped 6 bases and J dropped 0 bases, with 12 bases sitting between them. Germline V gene lookup returns CDR1 MNHEY and CDR2 SVGEGT. The CDR3 has 14 amino acids.

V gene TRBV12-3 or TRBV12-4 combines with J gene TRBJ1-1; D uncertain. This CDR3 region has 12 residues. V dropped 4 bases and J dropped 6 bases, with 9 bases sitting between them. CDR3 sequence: CASSSQVAEAFF. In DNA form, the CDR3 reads TGTGCCAGCAGTTCTCAGGTAGCTGAAGCTTTCTTT.

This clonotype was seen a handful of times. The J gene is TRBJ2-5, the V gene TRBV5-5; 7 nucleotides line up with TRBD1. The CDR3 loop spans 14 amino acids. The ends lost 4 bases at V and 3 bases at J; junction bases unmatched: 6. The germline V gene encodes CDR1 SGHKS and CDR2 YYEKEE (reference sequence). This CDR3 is CASSRTGVEETQYF. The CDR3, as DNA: TGTGCCAGCAGCAGAACAGGGGTAGAAGAGACCCAGTACTTC.

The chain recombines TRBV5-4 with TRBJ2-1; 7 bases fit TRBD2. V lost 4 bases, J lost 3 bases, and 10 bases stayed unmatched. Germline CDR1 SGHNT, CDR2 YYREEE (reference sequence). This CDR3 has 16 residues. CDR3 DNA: TGTGCCAGCAGCACCCCGGGACTATTGAGCTACAATGAGCAGTTCTTC. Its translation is CASSTPGLLSYNEQFF.

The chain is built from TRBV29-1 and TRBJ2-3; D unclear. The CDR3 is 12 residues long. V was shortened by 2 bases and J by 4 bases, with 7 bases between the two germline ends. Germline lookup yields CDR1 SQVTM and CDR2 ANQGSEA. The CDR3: CSVERPPDTQYF. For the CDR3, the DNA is TGCAGCGTTGAAAGGCCCCCAGATACGCAGTATTTT.

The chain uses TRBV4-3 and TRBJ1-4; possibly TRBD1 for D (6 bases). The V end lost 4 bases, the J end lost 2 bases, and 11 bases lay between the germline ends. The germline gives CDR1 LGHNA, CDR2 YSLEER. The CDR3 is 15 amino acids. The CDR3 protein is CASSRTGRTNEKLFF. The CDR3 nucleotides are TGCGCCAGCAGCCGCACAGGGAGGACTAATGAAAAACTGTTTTTT.

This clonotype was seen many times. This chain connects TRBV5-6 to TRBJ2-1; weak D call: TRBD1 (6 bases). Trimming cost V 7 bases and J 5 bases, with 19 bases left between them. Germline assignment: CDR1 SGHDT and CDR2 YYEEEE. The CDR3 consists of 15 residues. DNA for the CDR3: TGTGCCAGCTATTCCTTCGGCAGGGGTGACAATGAGCAGTTCTTC. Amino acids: CASYSFGRGDNEQFF.

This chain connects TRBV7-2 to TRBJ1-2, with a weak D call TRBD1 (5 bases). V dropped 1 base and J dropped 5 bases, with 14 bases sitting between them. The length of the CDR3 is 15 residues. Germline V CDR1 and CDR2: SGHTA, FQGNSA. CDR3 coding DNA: TGTGCCAGCAGCTTAGAGTGGGGGGGAGCATATGGCTACACCTTC. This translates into CASSLEWGGAYGYTF.